This T cell receptor beta chain stems from a study of breast tumors, draining lymph nodes, adjacent tissues. Overall study findings and caveats: Tumor TCR diversity was below lymph nodes but above nontumor tissue. Compared with basal-like, luminal-like tumors shared significantly more repertoire with nontumor tissue. That most tumor T cells come from lymph nodes remained unproven.

The table lists this clonotype with a count of one. The antigen is undetermined. Germline V gene data show CDR1 as KGHDR and CDR2 as SFDVKD. V was pared by 4 bases and J by 8 bases, with 14 bases between. The length of the CDR3 is 14 residues. TCRdb analysed the multiplex PCR reads with MiXCR anew, one entry per CDR3 protein. The sample has about 31,000 distinct CDR3 sequences; over 55% are singletons. The origin of this receptor is a female donor with breast cancer. Some clones in this sample may be carry-over from other donors' samples. The J gene is TRBJ2-1, the V gene TRBV24-1; tentative D call: TRBD2 (6 bases). The sequenced sample was breast tumor tissue. The CDR3: CATSERGRRDEQFF. CDR3 nucleotides: TGTGCCACCAGTGAGCGGGGACGGCGGGATGAGCAGTTCTTC.